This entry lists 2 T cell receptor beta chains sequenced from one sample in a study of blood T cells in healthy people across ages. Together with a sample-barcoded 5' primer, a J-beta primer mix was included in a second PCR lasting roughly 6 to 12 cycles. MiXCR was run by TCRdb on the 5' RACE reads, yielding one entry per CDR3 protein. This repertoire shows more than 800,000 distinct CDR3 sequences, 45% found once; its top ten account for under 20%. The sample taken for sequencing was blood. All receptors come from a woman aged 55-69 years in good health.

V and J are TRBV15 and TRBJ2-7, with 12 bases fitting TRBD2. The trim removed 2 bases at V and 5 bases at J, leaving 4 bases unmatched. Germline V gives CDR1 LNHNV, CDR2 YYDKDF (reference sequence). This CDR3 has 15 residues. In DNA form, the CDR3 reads TGTGCCACCAGCAGACCGACTAGCGGGAGCCACGAGCAGTACTTC. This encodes CATSRPTSGSHEQYF.

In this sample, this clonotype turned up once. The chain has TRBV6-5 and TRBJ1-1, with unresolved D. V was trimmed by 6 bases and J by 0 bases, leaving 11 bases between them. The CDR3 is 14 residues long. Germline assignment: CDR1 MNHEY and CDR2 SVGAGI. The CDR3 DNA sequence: TGTGCCAGCAGACTCACAGCCCTGAACACTGAAGCTTTCTTT. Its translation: CASRLTALNTEAFF.